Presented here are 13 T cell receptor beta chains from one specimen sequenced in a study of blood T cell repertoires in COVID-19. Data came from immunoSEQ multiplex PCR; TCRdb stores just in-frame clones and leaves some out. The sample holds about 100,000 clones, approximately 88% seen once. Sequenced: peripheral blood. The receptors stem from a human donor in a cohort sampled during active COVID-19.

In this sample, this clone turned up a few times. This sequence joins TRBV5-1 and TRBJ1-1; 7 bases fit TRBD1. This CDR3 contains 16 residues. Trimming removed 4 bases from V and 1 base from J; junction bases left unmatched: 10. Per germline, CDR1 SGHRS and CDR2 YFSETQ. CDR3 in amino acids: CASSTGDRAKNTEAFF. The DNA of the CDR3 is TGCGCCAGCAGCACAGGCGACAGGGCGAAGAACACTGAAGCTTTCTTT.

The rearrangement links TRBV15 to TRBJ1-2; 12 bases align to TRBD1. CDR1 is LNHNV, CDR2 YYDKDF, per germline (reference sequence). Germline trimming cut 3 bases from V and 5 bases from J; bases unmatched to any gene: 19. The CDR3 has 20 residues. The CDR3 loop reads CATSREIAAGQGAGWYGYTF. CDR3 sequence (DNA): TGTGCCACCAGCAGGGAGATCGCTGCGGGACAGGGGGCGGGATGGTATGGCTACACCTTC. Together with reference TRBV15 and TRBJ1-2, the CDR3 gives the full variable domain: DAMVIQNPRYQVTQFGKPVTLSCSQTLNHNVMYWYQQKSSQAPKLLFHYYDKDFNNEADTPDNFQSRRPNTSFCFLDIRSPGLGDTAMYLCATSREIAAGQGAGWYGYTFGSGTRLTVV.

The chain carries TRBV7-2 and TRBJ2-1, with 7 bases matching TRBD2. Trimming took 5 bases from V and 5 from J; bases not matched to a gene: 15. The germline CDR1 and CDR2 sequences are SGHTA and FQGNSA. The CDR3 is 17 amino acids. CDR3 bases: TGTGCCAGCAGCCCGCCCCCGTGGCGGGGGATCAACAATGAGCAGTTCTTC. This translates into CASSPPPWRGINNEQFF.

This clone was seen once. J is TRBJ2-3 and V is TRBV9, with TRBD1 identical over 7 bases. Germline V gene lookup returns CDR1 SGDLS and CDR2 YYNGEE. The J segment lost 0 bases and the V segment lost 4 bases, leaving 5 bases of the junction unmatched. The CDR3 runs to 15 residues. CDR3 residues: CASSLTGPSTDTQYF. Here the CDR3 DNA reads TGTGCCAGCAGCTTGACAGGGCCTAGCACAGATACGCAGTATTTT.

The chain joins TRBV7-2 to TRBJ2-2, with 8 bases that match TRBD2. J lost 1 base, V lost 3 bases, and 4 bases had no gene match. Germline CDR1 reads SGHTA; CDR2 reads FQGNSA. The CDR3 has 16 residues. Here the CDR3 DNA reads TGTGCCAGCAGCTTTGGGCTAGCGGGGAACACCGGGGAGCTGTTTTTT. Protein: CASSFGLAGNTGELFF. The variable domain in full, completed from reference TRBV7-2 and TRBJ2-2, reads GAGVSQSPSNKVTEKGKDVELRCDPISGHTALYWYRQSLGQGLEFLIYFQGNSAPDKSGLPSDRFSAERTGGSVSTLTIQRTQQEDSAVYLCASSFGLAGNTGELFFGEGSRLTVL.

The CDR3 region is CASSYRGTTNEKLFF. The CDR3 DNA follows: TGTGCCAGCAGCTACAGGGGCACAACTAATGAAAAACTGTTTTTT. The chain is built from TRBV6-5 and TRBJ1-4; 7 positions match TRBD1. CDR1 and CDR2 from the germline V gene are MNHEY and SVGAGI. Trimming took 6 bases from V and 0 from J; bases not matched to a gene: 4. The length of the CDR3 is 15 residues.

The DNA for the CDR3 is TGTGCCAGCAGCTTAGTCAACGGGGAGCTGTTTTTT. Residues: CASSLVNGELFF. V usage is TRBV11-3 and J usage is TRBJ2-2, with D unresolved. V was clipped by 1 base and J by 7 bases, with 4 bases between them. CDR1 SGHNT and CDR2 YENEEA come from the germline V gene. There are 12 residues in the CDR3.

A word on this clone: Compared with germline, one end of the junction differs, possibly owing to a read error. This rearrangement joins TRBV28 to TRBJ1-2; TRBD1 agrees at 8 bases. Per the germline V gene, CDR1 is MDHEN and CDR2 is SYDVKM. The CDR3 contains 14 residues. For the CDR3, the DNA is TGTGCCAGCAGTGAACAGGGGGGGAACTATAGCTACACCTTC. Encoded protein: CASSEQGGNYSYTF.

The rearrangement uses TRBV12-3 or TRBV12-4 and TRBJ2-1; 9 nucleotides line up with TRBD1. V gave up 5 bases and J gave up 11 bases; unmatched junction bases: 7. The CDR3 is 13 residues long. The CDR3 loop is CASSRDRVSQQFF. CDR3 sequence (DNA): TGTGCCAGCAGTCGGGACAGGGTATCGCAGCAGTTCTTC.

CDR3 residues: CASSQAGGRDTQYF. CDR3 in DNA: TGCGCCAGCAGCCAAGCGGGGGGTAGAGATACGCAGTATTTT. This sequence joins TRBV4-1 and TRBJ2-3, with TRBD2 matching 7 bases. CDR1 and CDR2 (germline): MGHRA, YSYEKL. This CDR3 has 14 residues. Trimming cost V 1 base and J 5 bases; bases outside gene matches: 3.

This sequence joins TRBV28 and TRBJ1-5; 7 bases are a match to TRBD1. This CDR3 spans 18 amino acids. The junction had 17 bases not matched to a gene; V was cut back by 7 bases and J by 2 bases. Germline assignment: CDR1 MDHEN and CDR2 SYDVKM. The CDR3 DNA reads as TGTGCCAGCAACGTCGTAGGAGGGGGCAATTACGGCAATCAGCCCCAGCATTTT. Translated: CASNVVGGGNYGNQPQHF.

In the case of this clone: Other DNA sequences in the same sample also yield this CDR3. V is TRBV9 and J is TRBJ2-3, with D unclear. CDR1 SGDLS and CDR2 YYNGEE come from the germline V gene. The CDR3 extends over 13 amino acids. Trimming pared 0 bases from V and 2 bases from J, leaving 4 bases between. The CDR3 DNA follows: TGTGCCAGCAGCGTAGGAGACACAGATACGCAGTATTTT. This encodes CASSVGDTDTQYF.

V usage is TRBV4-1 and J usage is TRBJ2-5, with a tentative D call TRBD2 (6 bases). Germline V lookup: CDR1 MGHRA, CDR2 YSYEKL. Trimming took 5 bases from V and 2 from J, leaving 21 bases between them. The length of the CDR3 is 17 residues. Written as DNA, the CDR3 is TGCGCCAGCAGCGCTCTTTACGGACTAACCTTACAAGAGACCCAGTACTTC. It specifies CASSALYGLTLQETQYF.